This T cell receptor beta chain was sequenced in a study of neurological immune-mediated disorders. This clonotype was found many times. The V and J ends lost 2 bases and 4 bases, in that order; junction bases with no gene match: 3. Germline loops: CDR1 DFQATT, CDR2 SNEGSKA (reference sequence). CDR3 length: 13 amino acids. PBMCs stored at -80 C, numbering 2 million, were the origin of the unsorted libraries. MiXCR was run by TCRdb on the 5' RACE reads, yielding one entry per CDR3 protein. This table holds tens of thousands of distinct CDR3 sequences, roughly 3.2% found once. Sequencing input: PBMCs. The clonotype comes from a middle-aged man with multiple sclerosis. This chain uses TRBV20-1 with TRBJ1-2; 8 bases are a match to TRBD1. CDR3 residues: CSARRQGSYGYTF. The CDR3 DNA sequence: TGCAGTGCTAGAAGACAGGGGTCCTATGGCTACACCTTC.